This is a list of T cell receptor beta chains from one sample in a study of T cells expressing NK-cell markers. No DNA is given; TCRdb re-called the 5' RACE reads and lists each CDR3 protein once. Its table records 250,000 to 300,000 distinct CDR3 sequences. Sequenced input: blood T cells: a sorted CD56 or NKG2C T cell subset, CD4+ or CD8+ T cells, or bulk PBMC T cells (not recorded which). The receptors were gathered from a man between 18 and 35 years old in good health. Each CDR3 is given with its conserved first and last residue.

CDR3: CASGGPSDTQYF
J: TRBJ2-3
V: TRBV12-3/TRBV12-4

CDR3: CAWSPGQGTTNEKLFF
J: TRBJ1-4
V: TRBV30

CDR3: CASSRDSNYGYTF
J: TRBJ1-2
V: TRBV5-4

CDR3: CASSVGTSGSYEQYF
J: TRBJ2-7
V: TRBV5-6

CDR3: CASKKDNAYNEQFF
J: TRBJ2-1
V: TRBV5-1

CDR3: CASVTRASSGNTIYF
J: TRBJ1-3
V: TRBV12-3/TRBV12-4

CDR3: CASRSFGGRDHYEQYF
J: TRBJ2-7
V: TRBV28

CDR3: CGALDAGGFNEQFF
J: TRBJ2-1
V: TRBV20-1

CDR3: CASSLPGQGAQYF
J: TRBJ2-3
V: TRBV11-2

CDR3: CASTGTANEQYF
J: TRBJ2-7
V: TRBV6-5

CDR3: CASTEGPYEQYF
J: TRBJ2-7
V: TRBV28

CDR3: CSTREKGRTYNEQFF
J: TRBJ2-1
V: TRBV29-1

CDR3: CSARLAGLNEQFF
J: TRBJ2-1
V: TRBV20-1

CDR3: CASSLGDRSKMSNQPQHF
J: TRBJ1-5
V: TRBV7-3

CDR3: CASSQEGPIGPRRVPGAEAFF
J: TRBJ1-1
V: TRBV4-2

CDR3: CASSFGLSNSPLHF
J: TRBJ1-6
V: TRBV7-2

CDR3: CASSFPGRAQYF
J: TRBJ2-3
V: TRBV12-3/TRBV12-4

CDR3: CSDLNRVGEQFF
J: TRBJ2-1
V: TRBV29-1

CDR3: CASSLVVANTIYF
J: TRBJ1-3
V: TRBV12-3/TRBV12-4

CDR3: CASSQGAYEQYF
J: TRBJ2-7
V: TRBV6-2/TRBV6-3

CDR3: CASSFFVGGTGQGGETQYF
J: TRBJ2-5
V: TRBV12-3/TRBV12-4

CDR3: CATGPSVETQYF
J: TRBJ2-5
V: TRBV7-9

CDR3: CASLPGNSYEQYF
J: TRBJ2-7
V: TRBV11-2

CDR3: CASSLAGTSTGELFF
J: TRBJ2-2
V: TRBV19

CDR3: CASRETGGTYF
J: TRBJ2-7
V: TRBV12-3/TRBV12-4

CDR3: CASSLDGGREDTQYF
J: TRBJ2-3
V: TRBV7-8

CDR3: CASSWMKSGRIDEQYF
J: TRBJ2-7
V: TRBV5-6

CDR3: CSVAGTGSGELFF
J: TRBJ2-2
V: TRBV29-1